These 31 T cell receptor beta chains originate from one sample sequenced in a study of identical twins. Each CDR3 protein gets one entry after TCRdb re-called the 5' RACE reads with MiXCR. The profile shows over 200,000 distinct CDR3 sequences, less than 10% of them singletons. The material sequenced was memory (CD45RO+) T cells sorted from blood. The receptor source for this set is a woman between 18 and 29 years old in good health.

The chain couples TRBV7-2 to TRBJ2-7; the D gene is possibly TRBD1 (6 bases). This CDR3 contains 16 residues. Trimming shortened V by 2 bases and J by 2 bases, and 16 bases separated the two germline ends. CDR1 and CDR2 from the germline V gene are SGHTA and FQGNSA. In DNA form, the CDR3 reads TGTGCCAGCAGCTTAACCTCGGGACACATCGCCTACGAGCAGTACTTC. Encoded protein: CASSLTSGHIAYEQYF.

This clonotype was counted a few times. The rearrangement joins TRBV20-1 to TRBJ2-5; tentative D call: TRBD2 (6 bases). This CDR3 is built from 14 residues. CDR1 and CDR2 from the germline V gene are DFQATT and SNEGSKA (reference sequence). V was clipped by 6 bases and J by 0 bases, with 14 bases between them. The CDR3 loop is CSAGGPQYQETQYF. The CDR3 DNA reads TGCAGTGCCGGGGGACCCCAGTACCAAGAGACCCAGTACTTC.

The chain recombines TRBV7-9 with TRBJ2-1; perhaps TRBD2 as D (5 bases). CDR3 size: 15 residues. V was trimmed by 2 bases and J by 6 bases, leaving 14 bases between them. Germline-derived CDR1 and CDR2 are SEHNR and FQNEAQ (reference sequence). CDR3 residues: CASSLLRVESNEQFF. The CDR3 nucleotides are TGTGCCAGCAGCTTATTGAGGGTAGAAAGCAATGAGCAGTTCTTC.

V usage is TRBV27 and J usage is TRBJ2-5, with D perhaps matching TRBD1 (6 bases). This CDR3 spans 13 amino acids. The V gene lost 4 bases and the J gene lost 7 bases, with 13 bases spanning the gap. Germline V gives CDR1 MNHEY, CDR2 SMNVEV (reference sequence). CDR3 residues: CASSSQGFGTQYF. The CDR3 DNA reads as TGTGCCAGCAGTTCACAGGGTTTCGGGACCCAGTACTTC.

This clonotype was picked up a small number of times. The chain joins TRBV3-1 to TRBJ1-1, with D maybe TRBD1 (5 bases). The germline CDR1 and CDR2 sequences are LGHDT and YNNKEL (reference sequence). CDR3 size: 12 residues. Between the trimmed V and J ends, which lost 6 bases and 7 bases, there was a span of 12 bases. CDR3 nucleotide sequence: TGTGCCAGCAGGGGAGACAGTTTTGAAGCTTTCTTT. Protein sequence: CASRGDSFEAFF. The variable domain in full, completed from reference TRBV3-1 and TRBJ1-1, reads DTAVSQTPKYLVTQMGNDKSIKCEQNLGHDTMYWYKQDSKKFLKIMFSYNNKELIINETVPNRFSPKSPDKAHLNLHINSLELGDSAVYFCASRGDSFEAFFGQGTRLTVV.

This clonotype was counted a few times. The rearrangement uses TRBV12-3 or TRBV12-4 and TRBJ2-3; a weak D match, TRBD2 (6 bases). The CDR3 runs to 15 residues. Trimming removed 3 bases at V and 3 bases at J, with 13 bases between. In DNA form, the CDR3 reads TGTGCCAGCAGTTTCGGCATTGGGAGGACAGATACGCAGTATTTT. This sequence encodes CASSFGIGRTDTQYF.

This clonotype was recorded a few times. The chain employs TRBV5-6 and TRBJ1-1, with D hard to call. The germline CDR1 and CDR2 sequences are SGHDT and YYEEEE. The CDR3 contains 15 residues. V was cut by 6 bases and J by 6 bases, with 21 bases left in between. The CDR3 reads CASNLRAALTPEAFF. The CDR3 DNA reads as TGTGCCAGCAACCTACGGGCCGCGCTGACGCCTGAAGCTTTCTTT.

This clonotype was observed a handful of times. V and J are TRBV15 and TRBJ2-5, with TRBD2 matching over 12 bases. Germline lookup yields CDR1 LNHNV and CDR2 YYDKDF (reference sequence). This CDR3 has 16 residues. V dropped 2 bases and J dropped 5; count of bases not matched to a gene: 6. The CDR3 coding sequence is TGTGCCACCAGCAGACCCCTAGCGGGGGGGTGGGAGACCCAGTACTTC. Translated: CATSRPLAGGWETQYF. Combining the CDR3 with reference TRBV15 and TRBJ2-5 gives the whole variable domain DAMVIQNPRYQVTQFGKPVTLSCSQTLNHNVMYWYQQKSSQAPKLLFHYYDKDFNNEADTPDNFQSRRPNTSFCFLDIRSPGLGDTAMYLCATSRPLAGGWETQYFGPGTRLLVL.

This clonotype was detected only a few times. This chain links TRBV6-4 with TRBJ2-1; 8 nucleotides line up with TRBD1. The V and J ends lost 4 bases and 7 bases, in that order; junction bases with no gene match: 9. This CDR3 has 15 residues. CDR1 MRHNA and CDR2 SNTAGT come from the germline V gene. CDR3 nucleotides: TGTGCCAGCAGTGGGGAAGATACAGGGGGGAATGAGCAGTTCTTC. As protein: CASSGEDTGGNEQFF.

This clonotype has at least ten counts. V gene TRBV5-1 combines with J gene TRBJ1-4, with D possibly matching TRBD1 (6 bases). This CDR3 is 14 amino acids long. CDR1 and CDR2 (germline): SGHRS, YFSETQ. The V gene lost 3 bases and the J gene lost 0 bases, with 6 bases spanning the gap. This CDR3 reads CASSWTATNEKLFF. For the CDR3, the DNA is TGCGCCAGCAGCTGGACAGCAACTAATGAAAAACTGTTTTTT.

This clonotype was seen a handful of times. J is TRBJ2-7 and V is TRBV9, with TRBD2 matching 9 bases. CDR1 is SGDLS, CDR2 YYNGEE, per germline. The J segment lost 4 bases and the V segment lost 0 bases, leaving 5 bases of the junction unmatched. The CDR3 is made up of 15 amino acids. Here the CDR3 reads CASSVAAGGSYEQYF. CDR3 sequence (DNA): TGTGCCAGCAGCGTAGCAGCGGGGGGCTCTTACGAGCAGTACTTC.

This clonotype showed up just a few times. V and J are TRBV2 and TRBJ1-2, with D perhaps TRBD1 (5 bases). With 6 bases removed from V and 2 bases from J, the gap between germline ends came to 10 bases. This CDR3 has 13 residues. Germline CDR1 and CDR2: SNHLY and FYNNEI. The DNA for the CDR3 is TGTGCCAGCAGCGGGGACGGAAACTATGGCTACACCTTC. Its protein is CASSGDGNYGYTF.

The chain is built from TRBV7-9 and TRBJ2-7; TRBD2 might be the D (6 bases). V lost 3 bases and J 9 bases, leaving 12 bases between the germline ends. The CDR3 sequence is 12 residues long. Germline CDR1 and CDR2: SEHNR and FQNEAQ (reference sequence). CDR3 in amino acids: CASSLDYLGQYF. The CDR3 bases are TGTGCCAGCAGCTTGGACTATTTGGGGCAGTACTTC. The variable domain in full, completed from reference TRBV7-9 and TRBJ2-7, reads DTGVSQNPRHKITKRGQNVTFRCDPISEHNRLYWYRQTLGQGPEFLTYFQNEAQLEKSRLLSDRFSAERPKGSFSTLEIQRTEQGDSAMYLCASSLDYLGQYFGPGTRLTVT.

The CDR3 region has the DNA TGTGCCAGCAGCTTAGACAGGGATGAGCAGTTCTTC. It translates to CASSLDRDEQFF. The chain is built from TRBV11-3 and TRBJ2-1, with D maybe TRBD1 (5 bases). The CDR3 loop spans 12 amino acids. Trimming stripped 0 bases from V and 8 bases from J, with 5 bases between. Germline loops: CDR1 SGHNT, CDR2 YENEEA.

This clonotype has just a few counts. Possible read error: a much larger clone is one base away. The CDR3 loop is CASRDRAYNEQFF. The DNA of the CDR3 is TGTGCCAGCAGGGACAGGGCCTACAATGAGCAGTTCTTC. The chain joins TRBV12-3 or TRBV12-4 to TRBJ2-1; 8 bases are a match to TRBD1. The ends lost 6 bases at V and 2 bases at J; junction bases unmatched: 0. The CDR3 extends over 13 amino acids.

This clonotype was counted between two and nine times. The rearrangement joins TRBV20-1 to TRBJ2-3; 9 nucleotides align to TRBD2. This CDR3 spans 14 amino acids. The V gene end was trimmed by 6 bases and the J gene end by 7 bases; junction bases not matched to a gene: 11. CDR1 DFQATT and CDR2 SNEGSKA come from the germline V gene (reference sequence). The chain's CDR3 is CSATAGGPSYTQYF. CDR3 DNA: TGCAGTGCCACTGCGGGGGGGCCGAGTTATACGCAGTATTTT.

In its sample, this clonotype was seen many times. The gene calls are TRBV12-3 or TRBV12-4 and TRBJ1-1; 7 bases map to TRBD1. The CDR3 is made up of 14 amino acids. Germline trimming cut 3 bases from V and 4 bases from J; bases unmatched to any gene: 5. CDR3 coding DNA: TGTGCCAGCAGTTTCCGACAGGGAGGCACTGAAGCTTTCTTT. Residues: CASSFRQGGTEAFF.

This clonotype occurred many times. The rearrangement uses TRBV14 and TRBJ1-3, with 8 positions matching TRBD1. CDR3 size: 15 residues. CDR1 SGHDN and CDR2 FVKESK come from the germline V gene. V shed 8 bases, J shed 0 bases, and the junction held 6 bases outside the gene matches. The CDR3 DNA is TGTGCCAGCGGTCGACAGGGGACCTCTGGAAACACCATATATTTT. It codes for CASGRQGTSGNTIYF.

This chain links TRBV5-1 with TRBJ1-2; possibly TRBD1 for D (5 bases). The germline V gene encodes CDR1 SGHRS and CDR2 YFSETQ. Between the trimmed V and J ends, which lost 0 bases and 8 bases, there was a span of 14 bases. The CDR3 sequence is 14 residues long. The CDR3 spells CASSLELRVRGYTF. CDR3 nucleotide sequence: TGCGCCAGCAGCTTGGAGCTCAGGGTACGGGGCTACACCTTC.

This clonotype was counted a few times. V gene TRBV7-9 combines with J gene TRBJ2-7, with D unclear. The germline V gene encodes CDR1 SEHNR and CDR2 FQNEAQ (reference sequence). V lost 7 bases to trimming and J lost 4 bases, with 20 bases between them. The CDR3 totals 15 residues. CDR3 in amino acids: CASTRSGYGEYEQYF. DNA of the CDR3: TGTGCCAGCACCCGTTCCGGGTATGGGGAATACGAGCAGTACTTC.

This clonotype was found a few times. J is TRBJ2-4 and V is TRBV3-1; TRBD1 aligns across 11 bases. Per germline, CDR1 LGHDT and CDR2 YNNKEL (reference sequence). The length of the CDR3 is 14 residues. The V segment lost 4 bases and the J segment 8 bases; nucleotides outside the gene matches: 4. The CDR3 bases are TGTGCCAGCAGCCCCGGGACAGGGGGAGACATTCAGTACTTC. Its translation is CASSPGTGGDIQYF.

The chain has TRBV9 and TRBJ2-3; tentative D call: TRBD1 (5 bases). The CDR3 extends over 11 amino acids. The V end lost 3 bases, the J end lost 6 bases, and 5 bases lay between the germline ends. Germline CDR1 reads SGDLS; CDR2 reads YYNGEE. The CDR3 DNA follows: TGTGCCAGCAGCGGACAGGATACGCAGTATTTT. Protein product: CASSGQDTQYF.

J is TRBJ2-1 and V is TRBV12-3 or TRBV12-4, with D uncertain. The CDR3 spans 14 residues. The V end was cut by 3 bases, the J end by 3 bases, with 9 bases between. The CDR3 bases are TGTGCCAGCAGTTTGGTATACAGCTACAATGAGCAGTTCTTC. It yields the protein CASSLVYSYNEQFF.

The chain uses TRBV28 and TRBJ2-7; 7 positions agree with TRBD2. After removal of 6 bases from V and 0 bases from J, the junction contained 5 bases not matched to a gene. Germline V gene sequence: CDR1 MDHEN, CDR2 SYDVKM. This CDR3 has 14 residues. The CDR3 DNA sequence: TGTGCCAGCAGACCCCGGGAGGTCTCCTACGAGCAGTACTTC. Residues: CASRPREVSYEQYF.

About this clonotype itself: Its ends do not fully match the called genes, so a read error is possible. This chain uses TRBV3-1 with TRBJ1-1; the D is unclear. CDR3 length: 15 residues. Germline CDR1 reads LGHDT; CDR2 reads YNNKEL (reference sequence). The CDR3 coding sequence is TGTGCCTGCAGCCAATGGGTCGGTGGGAACACTGAAGCTTTCTTT. Translation gives CACSQWVGGNTEAFF.

This clonotype was counted between two and nine times. The chain carries TRBV9 and TRBJ2-3, with a tentative D call TRBD2 (6 bases). CDR1 and CDR2 from the germline V gene are SGDLS and YYNGEE. Trimming stripped 4 bases from V and 10 bases from J, with 13 bases between. The CDR3 runs to 12 residues. The CDR3 reads CASSLLTGAQYF. Here the CDR3 DNA reads TGTGCCAGCAGCCTCCTTACGGGGGCGCAGTATTTT.

This clonotype has a count of ten or more. The chain joins TRBV3-1 to TRBJ2-7, with D hard to call. The germline V gene has CDR1 LGHDT and CDR2 YNNKEL (reference sequence). CDR3 length: 13 amino acids. Trimming took off 3 bases at V and 5 bases at J, with 11 bases between the two ends. The CDR3 is CASSHLGQNEQYF. Here the CDR3 DNA reads TGTGCCAGCAGCCACTTGGGCCAGAACGAGCAGTACTTC.

The chain has TRBV20-1 and TRBJ2-5, with TRBD2 matching over 9 bases. Germline V lookup: CDR1 DFQATT, CDR2 SNEGSKA (reference sequence). CDR3 length: 14 residues. J lost 5 bases, V lost 3 bases, and 7 bases had no gene match. In nucleotides, the CDR3 is TGCAGTGCTAGTAATTCGGCGGGAGGGGAGACCCAGTACTTC. It translates to CSASNSAGGETQYF.

J is TRBJ1-1 and V is TRBV7-2, with D unclear. Trimming shortened V by 0 bases and J by 3 bases, and 11 bases separated the two germline ends. Germline CDR1 reads SGHTA; CDR2 reads FQGNSA. This CDR3 has 15 amino acids. CDR3 in amino acids: CASSLAPYGDTEAFF. The DNA of the CDR3 is TGTGCCAGCAGCTTAGCTCCCTACGGGGACACTGAAGCTTTCTTT.

This clonotype was picked up a small number of times. The chain combines TRBV20-1 with TRBJ2-1; 9 bases match TRBD2. The junction had 6 bases not matched to a gene; V was cut back by 3 bases and J by 6 bases. The CDR3 totals 14 residues. CDR1 and CDR2 from the germline V gene are DFQATT and SNEGSKA (reference sequence). The CDR3 DNA reads TGCAGTGCTAGCCGTAGCGGGGGAGGCAATGAGCAGTTCTTC. Translating it yields CSASRSGGGNEQFF.

The CDR3 coding sequence is TGCGCCAGCAGCTTGGACGGGAGGAATGAAAAACTGTTTTTT. Its protein is CASSLDGRNEKLFF. The chain carries TRBV5-1 and TRBJ1-4; no clear D gene. Germline CDR1 SGHRS, CDR2 YFSETQ. Trimming took 0 bases from V and 5 from J, leaving 8 bases between them. The CDR3 spans 14 residues.